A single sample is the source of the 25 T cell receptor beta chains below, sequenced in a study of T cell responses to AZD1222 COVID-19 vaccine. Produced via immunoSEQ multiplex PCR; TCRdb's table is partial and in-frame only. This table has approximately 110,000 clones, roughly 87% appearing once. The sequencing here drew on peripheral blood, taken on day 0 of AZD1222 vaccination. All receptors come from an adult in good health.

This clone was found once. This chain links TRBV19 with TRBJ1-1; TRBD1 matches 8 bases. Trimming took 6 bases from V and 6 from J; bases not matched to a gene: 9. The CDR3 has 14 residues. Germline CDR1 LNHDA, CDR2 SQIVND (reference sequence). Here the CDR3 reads CASRRDRRGAEAFF. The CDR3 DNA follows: TGTGCCAGTAGGAGGGACAGGCGGGGGGCTGAAGCTTTCTTT.

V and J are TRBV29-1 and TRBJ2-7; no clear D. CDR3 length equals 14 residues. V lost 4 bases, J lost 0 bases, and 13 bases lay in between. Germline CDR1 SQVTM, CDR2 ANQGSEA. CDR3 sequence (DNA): TGCAGCGTTGGCCGGGTTACCAGCTCCTACGAGCAGTACTTC. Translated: CSVGRVTSSYEQYF.

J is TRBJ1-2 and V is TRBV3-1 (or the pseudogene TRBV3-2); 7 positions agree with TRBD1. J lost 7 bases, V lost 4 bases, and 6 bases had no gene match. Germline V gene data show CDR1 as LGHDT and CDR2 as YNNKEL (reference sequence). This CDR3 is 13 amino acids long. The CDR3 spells CASSPDRVSGYTF. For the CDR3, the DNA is TGTGCCAGCAGCCCCGACAGGGTGTCTGGCTACACCTTC.

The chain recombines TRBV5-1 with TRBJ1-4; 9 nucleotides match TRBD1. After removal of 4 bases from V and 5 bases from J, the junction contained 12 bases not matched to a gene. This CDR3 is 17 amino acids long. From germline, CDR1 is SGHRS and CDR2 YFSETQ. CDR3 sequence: CASSRAGDRATNEKLFF. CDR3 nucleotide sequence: TGCGCCAGCAGCCGAGCCGGGGACAGGGCTACAAATGAAAAACTGTTTTTT.

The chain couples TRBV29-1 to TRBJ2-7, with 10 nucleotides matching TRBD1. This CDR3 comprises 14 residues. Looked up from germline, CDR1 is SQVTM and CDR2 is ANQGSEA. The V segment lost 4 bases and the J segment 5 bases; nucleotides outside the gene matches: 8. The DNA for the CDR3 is TGCAGCGTTGTCGGGACAGGGGAAGTCAACGAGCAGTACTTC. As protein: CSVVGTGEVNEQYF.

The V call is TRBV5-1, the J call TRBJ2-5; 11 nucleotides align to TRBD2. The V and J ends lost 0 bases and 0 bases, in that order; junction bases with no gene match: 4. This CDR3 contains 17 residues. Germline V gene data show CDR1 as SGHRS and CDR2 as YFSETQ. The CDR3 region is CASSLALAGAHQETQYF. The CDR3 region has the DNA TGCGCCAGCAGCTTGGCACTAGCGGGGGCCCACCAAGAGACCCAGTACTTC.

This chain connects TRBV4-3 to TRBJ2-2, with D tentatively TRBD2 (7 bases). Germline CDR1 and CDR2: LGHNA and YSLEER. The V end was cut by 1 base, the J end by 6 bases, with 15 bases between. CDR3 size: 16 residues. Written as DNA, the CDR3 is TGCGCCAGCAGCCAAGTTGGGGAGGGGGTGGCCGGGGAGCTGTTTTTT. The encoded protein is CASSQVGEGVAGELFF.

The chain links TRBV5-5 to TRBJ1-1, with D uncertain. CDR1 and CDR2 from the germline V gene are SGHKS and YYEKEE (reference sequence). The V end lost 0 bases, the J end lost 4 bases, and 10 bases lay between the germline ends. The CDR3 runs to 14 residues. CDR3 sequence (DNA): TGTGCCAGCAGCTTGGCCCCCTTGGGCACTGAAGCTTTCTTT. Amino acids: CASSLAPLGTEAFF.

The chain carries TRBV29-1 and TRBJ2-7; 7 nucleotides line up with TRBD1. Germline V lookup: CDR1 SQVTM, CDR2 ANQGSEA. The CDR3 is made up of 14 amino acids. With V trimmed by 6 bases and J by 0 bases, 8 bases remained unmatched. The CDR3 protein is CSVNGQDSSYEQYF. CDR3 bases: TGCAGCGTCAACGGACAGGATAGCTCCTACGAGCAGTACTTC.

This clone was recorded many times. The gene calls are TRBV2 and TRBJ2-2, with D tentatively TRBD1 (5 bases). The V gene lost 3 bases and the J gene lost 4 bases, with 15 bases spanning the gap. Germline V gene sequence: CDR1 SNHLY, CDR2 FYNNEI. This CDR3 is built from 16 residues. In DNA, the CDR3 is TGTGCCAGCAGTGACTGGGGTCAGGGTCTCACCGGGGAGCTGTTTTTT. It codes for CASSDWGQGLTGELFF.

The CDR3 region is CASRRDSIAFF. In nucleotides, the CDR3 is TGTGCCAGCAGGAGGGACAGCATCGCTTTCTTT. The V and J genes are TRBV2 and TRBJ1-1, with 7 positions matching TRBD1. In germline, CDR1 is SNHLY, CDR2 FYNNEI. The length of the CDR3 is 11 residues. V shed 6 bases and J 11 bases; nucleotides not matched to a gene: 6.

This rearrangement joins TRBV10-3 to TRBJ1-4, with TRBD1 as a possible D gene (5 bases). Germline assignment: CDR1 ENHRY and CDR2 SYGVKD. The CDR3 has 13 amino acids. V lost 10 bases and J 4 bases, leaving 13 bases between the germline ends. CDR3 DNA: TGTGCCACCGGGGGAGGGGATAATGAAAAACTGTTTTTT. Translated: CATGGGDNEKLFF.

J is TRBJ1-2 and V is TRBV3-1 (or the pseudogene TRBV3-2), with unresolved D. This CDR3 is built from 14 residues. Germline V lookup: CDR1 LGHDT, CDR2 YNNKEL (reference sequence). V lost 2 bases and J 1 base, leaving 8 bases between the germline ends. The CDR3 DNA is TGTGCCAGCAGCCAATCCGGGTTTAACTATGGCTACACCTTC. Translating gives CASSQSGFNYGYTF.

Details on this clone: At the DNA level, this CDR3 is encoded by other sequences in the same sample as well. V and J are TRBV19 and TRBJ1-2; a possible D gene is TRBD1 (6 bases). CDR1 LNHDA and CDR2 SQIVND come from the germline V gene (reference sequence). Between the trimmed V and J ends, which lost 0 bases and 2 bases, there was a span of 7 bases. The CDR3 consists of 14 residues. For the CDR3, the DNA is TGTGCCAGTAGTATAGACCAGGGGAACTATGGCTACACCTTC. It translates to CASSIDQGNYGYTF.

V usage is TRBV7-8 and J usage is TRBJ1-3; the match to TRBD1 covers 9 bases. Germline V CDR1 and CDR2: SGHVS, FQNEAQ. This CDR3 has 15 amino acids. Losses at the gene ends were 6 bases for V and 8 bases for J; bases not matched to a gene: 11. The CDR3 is CASRRTPGQGHTIYF. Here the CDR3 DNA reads TGTGCCAGCAGACGTACCCCGGGACAGGGACACACCATATATTTT.

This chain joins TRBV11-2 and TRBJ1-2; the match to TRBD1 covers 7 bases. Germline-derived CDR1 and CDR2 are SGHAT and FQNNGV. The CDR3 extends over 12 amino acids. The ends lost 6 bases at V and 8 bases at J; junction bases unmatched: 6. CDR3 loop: CASSHTGAGYTF. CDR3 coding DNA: TGTGCCAGCAGTCATACAGGGGCCGGCTACACCTTC.

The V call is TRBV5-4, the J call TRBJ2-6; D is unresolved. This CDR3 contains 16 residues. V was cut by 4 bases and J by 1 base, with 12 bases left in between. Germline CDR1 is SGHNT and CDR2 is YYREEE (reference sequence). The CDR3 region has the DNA TGTGCCAGCAGCCTCTGGGTGGCTTCTGGGGCCAACGTCCTGACTTTC. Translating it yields CASSLWVASGANVLTF.

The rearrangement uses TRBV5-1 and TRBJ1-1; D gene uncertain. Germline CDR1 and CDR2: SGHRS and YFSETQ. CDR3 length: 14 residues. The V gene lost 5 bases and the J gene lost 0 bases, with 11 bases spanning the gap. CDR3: CASSPDFLNTEAFF. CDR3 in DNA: TGCGCCAGCAGTCCCGACTTCCTGAACACTGAAGCTTTCTTT.

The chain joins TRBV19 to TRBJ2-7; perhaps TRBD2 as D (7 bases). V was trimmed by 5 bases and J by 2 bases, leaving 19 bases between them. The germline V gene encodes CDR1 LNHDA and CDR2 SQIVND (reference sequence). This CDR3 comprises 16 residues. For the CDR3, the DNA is TGTGCCAGTAGTCCACACACGGGGGGCAGCGCCTACGAGCAGTACTTC. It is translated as CASSPHTGGSAYEQYF.

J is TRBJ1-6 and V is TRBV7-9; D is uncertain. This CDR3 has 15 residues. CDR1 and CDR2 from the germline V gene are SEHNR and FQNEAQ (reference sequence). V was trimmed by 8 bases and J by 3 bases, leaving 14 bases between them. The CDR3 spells CASAPPGVYNSPLHF. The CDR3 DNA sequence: TGTGCCAGCGCCCCCCCGGGAGTCTATAATTCACCCCTCCACTTT.

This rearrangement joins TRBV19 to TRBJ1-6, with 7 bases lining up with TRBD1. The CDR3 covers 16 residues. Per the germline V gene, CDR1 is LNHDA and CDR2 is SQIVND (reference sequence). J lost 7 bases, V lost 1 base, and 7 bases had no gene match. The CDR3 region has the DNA TGTGCCAGTAGTATAGGGAGGGGGCGCTCGAATTCACCCCTCCACTTT. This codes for CASSIGRGRSNSPLHF.

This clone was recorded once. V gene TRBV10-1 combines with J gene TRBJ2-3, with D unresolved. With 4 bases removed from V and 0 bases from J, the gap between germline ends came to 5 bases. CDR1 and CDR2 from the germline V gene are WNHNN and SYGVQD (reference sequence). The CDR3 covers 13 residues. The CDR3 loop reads CASSVTSTDTQYF. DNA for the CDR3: TGCGCCAGCAGTGTAACTAGCACAGATACGCAGTATTTT.

CDR3 bases: TGTGCCAGCAGCCAAAACCCCGGGACAGGGGGGGAGCAGTACTTC. It encodes CASSQNPGTGGEQYF. The rearrangement uses TRBV7-6 and TRBJ2-7, with TRBD1 identical over 11 bases. The CDR3 runs to 15 residues. Losses at the gene ends were 5 bases for V and 7 bases for J; bases not matched to a gene: 10. Germline V CDR1 and CDR2: SGHVS, FNYEAQ.

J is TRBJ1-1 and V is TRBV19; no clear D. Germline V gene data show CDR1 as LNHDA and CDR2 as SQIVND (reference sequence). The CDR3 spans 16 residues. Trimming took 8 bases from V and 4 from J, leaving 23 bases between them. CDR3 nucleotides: TGTGCCAGTTCATCTCGGACCGCCTCCTGGGGCACTGAAGCTTTCTTT. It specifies CASSSRTASWGTEAFF. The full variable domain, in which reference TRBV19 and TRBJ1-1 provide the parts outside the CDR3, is DGGITQSPKYLFRKEGQNVTLSCEQNLNHDAMYWYRQDPGQGLRLIYYSQIVNDFQKGDIAEGYSVSREKKESFPLTVTSAQKNPTAFYLCASSSRTASWGTEAFFGQGTRLTVV.

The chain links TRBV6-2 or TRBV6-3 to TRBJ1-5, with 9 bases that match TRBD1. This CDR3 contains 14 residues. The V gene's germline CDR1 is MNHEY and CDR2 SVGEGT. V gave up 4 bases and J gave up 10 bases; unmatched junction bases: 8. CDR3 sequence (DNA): TGTGCCAGCAGTTGGGGACAGGGTTCGTTTCCCCAGCATTTT. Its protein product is CASSWGQGSFPQHF.